These T cell receptor beta chains were read from a single sample in a study of blood T cell repertoires in COVID-19. Sequenced by immunoSEQ multiplex PCR; TCRdb stores in-frame clones only, minus some. The sample shows around 260,000 clones, more than 75% of them seen only once. Sequencing used peripheral blood. The receptors shown here come from a woman aged 45-59 years with acute or convalescent COVID-19. CDR3s include the opening cysteine and the closing phenylalanine or tryptophan. A D gene is named only where the DNA matches it firmly. Not all rows give a size; the values are once, few, many and, for expanded clones, a class.

TRBD1	TRBV5-4	-	TRBJ2-3	TGTGCCAGCAGCCCACAGGGGGCAAGGGGAGCAGATACGCAGTATTTT	CASSPQGARGADTQYF
-	TRBV15	-	TRBJ2-7	TGTGCCACCGCAGGTGATAAGCATGCCGAGCAGTACTTC	CATAGDKHAEQYF
TRBD1	TRBV6-2/TRBV6-3	-	TRBJ1-5	TGTGCCAGCAGTTCAGAGGGACAGGGCAATCAGCCCCAGCATTTT	CASSSEGQGNQPQHF
TRBD2	TRBV9	once	TRBJ2-3	TGTGCCAGCAGCCCCCGACTAGCGGGAGCGGGAGATACGCAGTATTTT	CASSPRLAGAGDTQYF
TRBD1	TRBV28	-	TRBJ1-5	TGTGCCAGCAGTTTAGTTGTCGGGACAGTCCTATATGGCAATCAGCCCCAGCATTTT	CASSLVVGTVLYGNQPQHF
-	TRBV28	-	TRBJ1-2	TGTGCCAGCAGTTTAAGGCTTGGGGGGTATGGCTACACCTTC	CASSLRLGGYGYTF
TRBD1	TRBV28	few	TRBJ2-2	TGTGCCAGCAGGTCCGGGACAGGGCCCGGGGAGCTGTTTTTT	CASRSGTGPGELFF
TRBD1	TRBV3-1/TRBV3-2	-	TRBJ1-1	TGTGCCAGCAGCCAACCGGGACAGGGGACGGCTTTCTTT	CASSQPGQGTAFF
TRBD2	TRBV28	-	TRBJ2-1	TGTGCCAGCAGTTTCAATAAGCGGGACCGGGAGTGGGAGCAGTTCTTC	CASSFNKRDREWEQFF
-	TRBV18	-	TRBJ2-7	TGTGCCAGCTCACCCGTCCTTGCATCGGCTCAAGCGGGCTACGAGCAGTACTTC	CASSPVLASAQAGYEQYF
TRBD1	TRBV9	-	TRBJ1-2	TGTGCCAGCAGCCCGCGGACAGGGGGCAGCTATGGCTACACCTTC	CASSPRTGGSYGYTF
-	TRBV28	-	TRBJ2-2	TGTGCCATCCTAAACCACGCGGGTAGGACCGGGGAGCTGTTTTTT	CAILNHAGRTGELFF
TRBD1	TRBV7-6	-	TRBJ2-4	TGTGCCAGCAGCTTAGCAGGACAGGGAGGCATTCAGTACTTC	CASSLAGQGGIQYF
TRBD1	TRBV28	-	TRBJ2-7	TGTGCCAGCAGCACATTAGGGGACAGGAAGAACGAGCAGTACTTC	CASSTLGDRKNEQYF
TRBD1	TRBV9	-	TRBJ2-1	TGTGCCAGCAGCGTCGGGACAGGTTCCTACAATGAGCAGTTCTTC	CASSVGTGSYNEQFF
-	TRBV25-1	-	TRBJ2-7	TGTGCCAGCAGTGAGATAGGCAGGTCCTACGAGCAGTACTTC	CASSEIGRSYEQYF
-	TRBV19	few	TRBJ2-7	TGTGCCAGTAGGGGTCGGGGGACAGACTCCTACGAGCAGTACTTC	CASRGRGTDSYEQYF
-	TRBV4-3	-	TRBJ1-2	TGCGCCAGCAGCCCCCAGGGGCTCAACTATGGCTACACCTTC	CASSPQGLNYGYTF
TRBD2	TRBV9	-	TRBJ2-3	TGTGCCAGCAGCGTCGCCTGGACTAGCGGGAGTACGCAGTATTTT	CASSVAWTSGSTQYF
-	TRBV7-2	-	TRBJ2-7	TGTGCCAGCAGCTTAGAGGTAGGGGTGATCTACGAGCAGTACTTC	CASSLEVGVIYEQYF
-	TRBV29-1	few	TRBJ2-7	TGCAGCGTTGAAAATAGTCCCTACGAGCAGTACTTC	CSVENSPYEQYF
-	TRBV3-1/TRBV3-2	-	TRBJ1-1	TGTGCCAGCAGCCAAGGGGACGGGACTTGGAACACTGAAGCTTTCTTT	CASSQGDGTWNTEAFF
TRBD1	TRBV3-1/TRBV3-2	-	TRBJ2-1	TGTGCCAGCAGCCATGGACCGGGACAGGGTATGAATGAGCAGTTCTTC	CASSHGPGQGMNEQFF
-	TRBV9	once	TRBJ1-1	TGTGCCAGCAGCGGTACAGTGAACACTGAAGCTTTCTTT	CASSGTVNTEAFF
TRBD2	TRBV5-1	-	TRBJ2-5	TGCGCCAGCAGACCGGGACTAGCGGATCAAGAGACCCAGTACTTC	CASRPGLADQETQYF
-	TRBV4-1	-	TRBJ1-4	TGCGCCAGCAGCCAAGTGGCGGGGCCTTCAGCAACTAATGAAAAACTGTTTTTT	CASSQVAGPSATNEKLFF
-	TRBV6-5	-	TRBJ2-6	TGTGCCAGCAGACGTAAGCCCCGGGGGGCCAACGTCCTGACTTTC	CASRRKPRGANVLTF
TRBD2	TRBV25-1	-	TRBJ2-3	TGTGCCAGCAGTGCGCTCCCTAGCGGGATGGGAGATACGCAGTATTTT	CASSALPSGMGDTQYF
-	TRBV28	-	TRBJ1-2	TGTGCCAGCAGTTTAACGGCCAGGGCCTATGGCTACACCTTC	CASSLTARAYGYTF
-	TRBV2	-	TRBJ1-5	TGTGCCAGCAGTTTAGCCGGGTCCAAGTTAAATCAGCCCCAGCATTTT	CASSLAGSKLNQPQHF
TRBD1	TRBV5-4	-	TRBJ2-5	TGTGCCAGCAGCCGACAGGGTGGAGAGGGAGAGACCCAGTACTTC	CASSRQGGEGETQYF
-	TRBV5-1	-	TRBJ2-5	TGCGCCAGCAGCTTGGGGAGTGAAGAGACCCAGTACTTC	CASSLGSEETQYF
-	TRBV11-1	-	TRBJ1-5	TGTGCCAGCAGCCGACAGGCCCATCAGCCCCAGCATTTT	CASSRQAHQPQHF
-	TRBV11-2	-	TRBJ2-5	TGTGCCAGCAGCTACCTCGGGGAGACCCAGTACTTC	CASSYLGETQYF
TRBD2	TRBV7-3	few	TRBJ2-1	TGTGCCAGCAGCCGTGGGGCTAGCGGGAGCTACAATGAGCAGTTCTTC	CASSRGASGSYNEQFF
-	TRBV15	-	TRBJ1-2	TGTGCCACCAGCCAAATCGTCAGGGACTATGGCTACACCTTC	CATSQIVRDYGYTF
-	TRBV5-1	-	TRBJ2-3	TGCGCCAGCCGGCTCCTCCGGGACATAAGCACAGATACGCAGTATTTT	CASRLLRDISTDTQYF
TRBD1	TRBV15	-	TRBJ2-3	TGTGCCACCAGCAGAGGACAGGGTCGGACAGATACGCAGTATTTT	CATSRGQGRTDTQYF
TRBD1	TRBV10-1	-	TRBJ2-1	TGCGCCAGCAGTGCAGTACCGGGACAGGGGCCCCATCTTAGCTCCTACAATGAGCAGTTCTTC	CASSAVPGQGPHLSSYNEQFF
TRBD1	TRBV3-1/TRBV3-2	-	TRBJ1-1	TGTGCCAGCAGCCCAATAGGGACAGAAGTGGCTTTCTTT	CASSPIGTEVAFF
TRBD1	TRBV6-6	-	TRBJ1-3	TGTGCCAGCAGAACTGGACAGGGGGCGCGTTACACCATATATTTT	CASRTGQGARYTIYF
-	TRBV6-4	-	TRBJ1-2	TGTGCCAGCAGTGAAGAGTGGGGACAAGCCCTCACCTTC	CASSEEWGQALTF
TRBD2	TRBV5-1	-	TRBJ2-1	TGCGCCAGCAGTTCAGGACTAGCGGGAGCCTACAATGAGCAGTTCTTC	CASSSGLAGAYNEQFF
-	TRBV9	few	TRBJ2-7	TGTGCCAGCAGCGTCTATGCGGGGTCCTCCTACGAGCAGTACTTC	CASSVYAGSSYEQYF
-	TRBV4-3	-	TRBJ2-7	TGCGCCAGCAGCCAAGATCGTGTCACTAACTACGAGCAGTACTTC	CASSQDRVTNYEQYF
-	TRBV6-5	-	TRBJ1-1	TGTGCCAGCAGGATACAGGGTCGGGGTGAAGCTTTCTTT	CASRIQGRGEAFF
-	TRBV27	-	TRBJ1-1	TGTGCCAGCAGTTGGGCAATGAACACTGAAGCTTTCTTT	CASSWAMNTEAFF
TRBD2	TRBV4-2	-	TRBJ2-2	TGTGCCAGCAGCCCGAGACTAGCGGGAGGGCCGGGTGCCACCGGGGAGCTGTTTTTT	CASSPRLAGGPGATGELFF
TRBD2	TRBV24-1	once	TRBJ2-5	TGTGCCACCAGTGACCCTAGCGGGCTAGAGACCCAGTACTTC	CATSDPSGLETQYF
TRBD2	TRBV6-1	-	TRBJ2-7	TGTGCCAGCAGTGCCTACGTCGCTAGCGGGAGTCGAGAGCAGTACTTC	CASSAYVASGSREQYF
-	TRBV9	-	TRBJ2-1	TGTGCCAGCAGCGTAGGAGGAGTAGGAAGTGGCAATGAGCAGTTCTTC	CASSVGGVGSGNEQFF
TRBD1	TRBV2	-	TRBJ2-3	TGTGCCAGCCGCTCCAAGGGGGCGACAGATACGCAGTATTTT	CASRSKGATDTQYF
-	TRBV4-2	-	TRBJ2-3	TGTGCCAGCAGCCAAGATTACGAAGCGGCGAGCACAGATACGCAGTATTTT	CASSQDYEAASTDTQYF
TRBD1	TRBV27	-	TRBJ2-7	TGTGCCAGCCACCCAATAGGACAGGGGGCCTACGAGCAGTACTTC	CASHPIGQGAYEQYF
-	TRBV27	-	TRBJ2-1	TGTGCCAGCAGTTTAAGGTGGAGGGAGAATGAGCAGTTCTTC	CASSLRWRENEQFF